One sample yielded the 32 T cell receptor beta chains listed below, sequenced in a study of cytomegalovirus exposure and HLA in healthy donors. The study ran its PCR with 60 Vbeta and 13 Jbeta primers. Sequencing was performed with immunoSEQ multiplex PCR; in TCRdb, only in-frame clones are kept and a portion is missing. This repertoire shows about 110,000 clones, approximately 70% found once; its top ten account for approximately 9.4%. The specimen sequenced was PBMCs. Every receptor here comes from a man aged 25 to 40 in good health and CMV-seropositive.

This chain links TRBV19 with TRBJ1-1; D unclear. Germline loops: CDR1 LNHDA, CDR2 SQIVND (reference sequence). Trimming removed 0 bases from V and 7 bases from J, with 12 bases in between. The CDR3 runs to 14 residues. As DNA, the CDR3 is TGTGCCAGTAGTATAGAGGCGGGATTTAGTGAAGCTTTCTTT. It is translated as CASSIEAGFSEAFF.

The V gene is TRBV5-1, the J gene TRBJ2-5; 10 nucleotides align to TRBD1. This CDR3 contains 16 residues. Germline trimming cut 0 bases from V and 1 base from J; bases unmatched to any gene: 3. Germline V lookup: CDR1 SGHRS, CDR2 YFSETQ. CDR3 sequence (DNA): TGCGCCAGCAGCTTGGGGGACAGGGGATTCCAAGAGACCCAGTACTTC. This codes for CASSLGDRGFQETQYF.

This chain joins TRBV28 and TRBJ1-1; TRBD1 agrees at 7 bases. Germline V gene data show CDR1 as MDHEN and CDR2 as SYDVKM. V lost 6 bases, J lost 1 base, and 5 bases stayed unmatched. CDR3 length: 14 amino acids. CDR3 sequence reads: CASRAGGSNTEAFF. CDR3 in DNA: TGTGCCAGCAGAGCAGGGGGTTCGAACACTGAAGCTTTCTTT.

This rearrangement joins TRBV6-1 to TRBJ1-5; 9 nucleotides align to TRBD1. The ends lost 7 bases at V and 6 bases at J; junction bases unmatched: 7. Germline V gives CDR1 MNHNS, CDR2 SASEGT. There are 14 residues in the CDR3. The CDR3 nucleotides are TGTGCCAGCATAGTGACAGGGGGTGGTCAGCCCCAGCATTTT. Amino acid sequence: CASIVTGGGQPQHF.

The chain is built from TRBV11-2 and TRBJ1-6; no clear D. The length of the CDR3 is 14 residues. Trimming pared 4 bases from V and 9 bases from J, leaving 13 bases between. Germline CDR1 and CDR2: SGHAT and FQNNGV. The CDR3 DNA reads TGTGCCAGCAGCTCTCAACCAGGTGGTTCACCCCTCCACTTT. Amino acids: CASSSQPGGSPLHF.

This clone was recorded only once. The chain combines TRBV30 with TRBJ1-4, with D possibly being TRBD1 (5 bases). With 3 bases removed from V and 12 bases from J, the gap between germline ends came to 14 bases. Germline V lookup: CDR1 GTSNPN, CDR2 SVGIG (reference sequence). The CDR3 is made up of 12 amino acids. CDR3 amino acids: CAWRPQGAELFF. The CDR3 DNA is TGTGCCTGGAGACCCCAGGGTGCAGAACTGTTTTTT.

The chain employs TRBV30 and TRBJ2-3; D uncertain. CDR1 and CDR2 (germline): GTSNPN, SVGIG (reference sequence). This CDR3 has 11 residues. The germline V and J ends were trimmed by 5 bases and 9 bases, with 12 bases remaining between them. In nucleotides, the CDR3 is TGTGCCTGGGTTTTAGCTTTGACGCAGTATTTT. Protein: CAWVLALTQYF.

V gene TRBV11-3 combines with J gene TRBJ2-1; TRBD2 agrees at 7 bases. Per germline, CDR1 SGHNT and CDR2 YENEEA. There are 15 residues in the CDR3. V lost 4 bases, J lost 2 bases, and 5 bases stayed unmatched. As DNA, the CDR3 is TGTGCCAGCAGCTCCCGACTAGCTCCCTACAATGAGCAGTTCTTC. Residues: CASSSRLAPYNEQFF.

This chain uses TRBV27 with TRBJ2-2, with a weak D call TRBD1 (6 bases). V was cut by 6 bases and J by 1 base, with 9 bases left in between. The CDR3 contains 14 residues. Per the germline V gene, CDR1 is MNHEY and CDR2 is SMNVEV (reference sequence). CDR3 nucleotides: TGTGCCAGCAGGAGAGGGGGGAACACCGGGGAGCTGTTTTTT. Translated, it gives CASRRGGNTGELFF.

V gene TRBV28 combines with J gene TRBJ1-4; D is uncertain. Germline V gives CDR1 MDHEN, CDR2 SYDVKM. Trimming removed 4 bases from V and 5 bases from J, with 2 bases in between. CDR3 length equals 11 residues. CDR3 DNA sequence: TGTGCCAGCAGTTCGAATGAAAAACTGTTTTTT. Translation: CASSSNEKLFF.

The rearrangement uses TRBV9 and TRBJ2-3, with a tentative D call TRBD2 (6 bases). The CDR3 length is 15 residues. Looked up from germline, CDR1 is SGDLS and CDR2 is YYNGEE. The germline V and J ends were trimmed by 0 bases and 4 bases, with 12 bases remaining between them. The CDR3 is CASSVGGGSADTQYF. CDR3 DNA: TGTGCCAGCAGCGTAGGTGGAGGGAGCGCAGATACGCAGTATTTT.

There are many counts of this clone. Here the CDR3 reads CASSLRGGSEAFF. The CDR3 coding sequence is TGCGCCAGCAGCTTGAGGGGGGGCTCTGAAGCTTTCTTT. The V call is TRBV5-1, the J call TRBJ1-1; D may be TRBD1 (6 bases). CDR3 length: 13 residues. Per germline, CDR1 SGHRS and CDR2 YFSETQ. With 1 base removed from V and 6 bases from J, the gap between germline ends came to 10 bases.

In its sample, this clone was seen once. V is TRBV18 and J is TRBJ1-2; D call uncertain. The CDR3 has 13 residues. V was shortened by 1 base and J by 4 bases, with 7 bases between the two germline ends. CDR1 and CDR2 (germline): KGHSH, LQKENI. CDR3 coding DNA: TGTGCCAGCTCACCACTCACAGCCTATGGCTACACCTTC. This encodes CASSPLTAYGYTF.

The chain carries TRBV19 and TRBJ1-4; TRBD1 aligns across 8 bases. The V gene's germline CDR1 is LNHDA and CDR2 SQIVND (reference sequence). CDR3 size: 16 residues. J lost 0 bases, V lost 4 bases, and 4 bases had no gene match. The CDR3 DNA reads as TGTGCCAGTAGTAGTGGACAGGGAGCAACTAATGAAAAACTGTTTTTT. Translation: CASSSGQGATNEKLFF.

The rearrangement links TRBV30 to TRBJ2-7, with 9 nucleotides matching TRBD2. Germline-derived CDR1 and CDR2 are GTSNPN and SVGIG (reference sequence). V trimming: 3 bases; J trimming: 3 bases; junction bases outside the gene matches: 9. The CDR3 is 15 amino acids. The CDR3, as DNA: TGTGCCTGGAGCTTGGGAAGCGGGGGGTTCTACGAGCAGTACTTC. As protein: CAWSLGSGGFYEQYF.

The rearrangement joins TRBV7-6 to TRBJ2-7; possibly TRBD1 for D (5 bases). Between the trimmed V and J ends, which lost 1 base and 1 base, there was a span of 20 bases. The germline CDR1 and CDR2 sequences are SGHVS and FNYEAQ. The CDR3 is made up of 18 amino acids. For the CDR3, the DNA is TGTGCCAGCAGCTTAGACGTGACAGTCCTAAACCCATCCTACGAGCAGTACTTC. Its translation: CASSLDVTVLNPSYEQYF.

This chain links TRBV25-1 with TRBJ2-3; 9 bases fit TRBD2. Unmatched junction bases numbered 4, after V lost 7 bases and J lost 5 bases. In germline, CDR1 is MGHDK, CDR2 SYGVNS. This CDR3 is built from 13 residues. DNA for the CDR3: TGTGCCAGCAACGAAGCGGGAGGAGATACGCAGTATTTT. It is translated as CASNEAGGDTQYF.

This clone was found a few times. The chain recombines TRBV29-1 with TRBJ1-1; D is possibly TRBD1 (5 bases). The CDR3 extends over 12 amino acids. Germline values: CDR1 SQVTM, CDR2 ANQGSEA. Trimming left V 7 bases short and J 6 bases short, with 15 bases between. For the CDR3, the DNA is TGCAGCGGCGTTAGGGGAGGGGCTGAAGCTTTCTTT. Protein product: CSGVRGGAEAFF.

V and J are TRBV2 and TRBJ1-4; unclear D gene. Germline V gives CDR1 SNHLY, CDR2 FYNNEI. The CDR3 is made up of 13 amino acids. Trimming removed 8 bases at V and 7 bases at J, with 14 bases between. The CDR3 is CASGLARGEKLFF. CDR3 nucleotides: TGTGCCAGCGGATTGGCCCGGGGTGAAAAACTGTTTTTT. The variable domain in full, completed from reference TRBV2 and TRBJ1-4, reads EPEVTQTPSHQVTQMGQEVILRCVPISNHLYFYWYRQILGQKVEFLVSFYNNEISEKSEIFDDQFSVERPDGSNFTLKIRSTKLEDSAMYFCASGLARGEKLFFGSGTQLSVL.

This clone showed up just a few times. The chain carries TRBV10-3 and TRBJ1-1; 8 nucleotides align to TRBD1. This CDR3 region has 15 residues. CDR1 and CDR2 (germline): ENHRY, SYGVKD. With 4 bases clipped from V and 3 bases from J, the junction kept 7 bases outside the gene matches. CDR3 residues: CAISGTGSPDTEAFF. For the CDR3, the DNA is TGTGCCATCAGTGGGACAGGGAGTCCCGACACTGAAGCTTTCTTT.

The chain is built from TRBV2 and TRBJ2-7, with a weak D call TRBD2 (5 bases). Germline loops: CDR1 SNHLY, CDR2 FYNNEI. The CDR3 loop spans 13 amino acids. V was shortened by 7 bases and J by 4 bases, with 14 bases between the two germline ends. CDR3 protein: CASTGIGNYEQYF. In DNA form, the CDR3 reads TGTGCCAGCACGGGGATAGGGAATTACGAGCAGTACTTC.

This chain connects TRBV30 to TRBJ2-7; 8 nucleotides agree with TRBD2. Germline V lookup: CDR1 GTSNPN, CDR2 SVGIG (reference sequence). The CDR3 contains 12 residues. The junction had 6 bases not matched to a gene; V was cut back by 4 bases and J by 7 bases. The DNA of the CDR3 is TGTGCCTGGAAGGGACTAGTGGGAGAGCAGTACTTC. As protein: CAWKGLVGEQYF.

V gene TRBV18 combines with J gene TRBJ1-4; maybe TRBD1 (6 bases). Germline V CDR1 and CDR2: KGHSH, LQKENI. The CDR3 sequence is 18 residues long. Trimming took off 3 bases at V and 2 bases at J, with 19 bases between the two ends. The CDR3 here is CASSPRRAGGATNEKLFF. CDR3 DNA sequence: TGTGCCAGCTCACCCCGCCGGGCGGGGGGCGCGACTAATGAAAAACTGTTTTTT.

This clone showed up just a few times. The chain recombines TRBV7-2 with TRBJ2-7, with TRBD1 identical over 8 bases. The trim removed 4 bases at V and 6 bases at J, leaving 5 bases unmatched. This CDR3 contains 13 residues. Germline V CDR1 and CDR2: SGHTA, FQGNSA. CDR3 amino acids: CASSYSGTGEQYV. The CDR3 coding sequence is TGTGCCAGCAGCTACTCCGGGACAGGCGAGCAGTACGTC.

This clone turned up a few times. The V gene is TRBV6-5, the J gene TRBJ1-1, with D perhaps TRBD1 (5 bases). V lost 5 bases and J 3 bases, leaving 10 bases between the germline ends. The CDR3 is 13 amino acids. Germline V gene lookup returns CDR1 MNHEY and CDR2 SVGAGI. The CDR3 nucleotides read TGTGCCAGCAGTCCTCAGGGCGACACTGAAGCTTTCTTT. It is translated as CASSPQGDTEAFF.

This sequence joins TRBV29-1 and TRBJ2-3; 10 nucleotides align to TRBD2. The CDR3 is 16 residues long. Germline loops: CDR1 SQVTM, CDR2 ANQGSEA. V lost 8 bases to trimming and J lost 2 bases; unmatched junction nucleotides: 13. CDR3 sequence reads: CSTAGGAGGYTDTQYF. The CDR3 coding sequence is TGCAGCACGGCGGGGGGAGCGGGGGGGTACACAGATACGCAGTATTTT.

This clone is medium-sized. An end of the junction differs from the germline gene, which may be a read error. This sequence joins TRBV7-7 and TRBJ2-7; D might be TRBD2 (5 bases). CDR1 SSHAT and CDR2 FNYEAQ come from the germline V gene (reference sequence). This CDR3 is 13 amino acids long. CDR3 in amino acids: CASSLYPGNEQYF. Here the CDR3 DNA reads TGTGCTAGCAGCTTATACCCGGGGAACGAGCAGTACTTC.

The chain combines TRBV5-4 with TRBJ1-1; D not resolved. The CDR3 spans 13 residues. CDR1 and CDR2 from the germline V gene are SGHNT and YYREEE (reference sequence). Trimming stripped 1 base from V and 6 bases from J, with 10 bases between. The CDR3 loop reads CASSLTGRPEAFF. Written as DNA, the CDR3 is TGTGCCAGCAGCTTGACGGGGAGGCCTGAAGCTTTCTTT. The complete variable domain, with remaining parts taken from reference TRBV5-4 and TRBJ1-1, reads ETGVTQSPTHLIKTRGQQVTLRCSSQSGHNTVSWYQQALGQGPQFIFQYYREEENGRGNFPPRFSGLQFPNYSSELNVNALELDDSALYLCASSLTGRPEAFFGQGTRLTVV.

This clone occurred a few times. The rearrangement uses TRBV11-2 and TRBJ2-1; D perhaps matches TRBD2 (6 bases). The V gene lost 7 bases and the J gene lost 0 bases, with 19 bases spanning the gap. The CDR3 totals 17 residues. Germline CDR1 is SGHAT and CDR2 is FQNNGV. CDR3 bases: TGTGCCAGCAATCGAGGTGGGCTAGCGAGCTCCTACAATGAGCAGTTCTTC. Protein sequence: CASNRGGLASSYNEQFF.

This clone is a singleton in its sample. This chain connects TRBV5-1 to TRBJ1-4; D unresolved. V was clipped by 1 base and J by 10 bases, with 14 bases between them. Germline loops: CDR1 SGHRS, CDR2 YFSETQ. The length of the CDR3 is 14 residues. The CDR3, as DNA: TGCGCCAGCAGCTTGATCGGAGGGCTGGGAAAACTGTTTTTT. It translates to CASSLIGGLGKLFF.

The chain employs TRBV19 and TRBJ2-1, with D possibly matching TRBD1 (5 bases). V lost 7 bases and J 6 bases, leaving 10 bases between the germline ends. Germline loops: CDR1 LNHDA, CDR2 SQIVND (reference sequence). This CDR3 is built from 12 residues. This CDR3 reads CASKSQGNEQFF. In DNA, the CDR3 is TGTGCCAGTAAATCTCAGGGCAATGAGCAGTTCTTC.

This clone was detected once. The V and J genes are TRBV9 and TRBJ2-7; 7 nucleotides agree with TRBD2. Germline V gene data show CDR1 as SGDLS and CDR2 as YYNGEE. This CDR3 comprises 14 residues. V shed 10 bases, J shed 0 bases, and the junction held 10 bases outside the gene matches. The CDR3 nucleotides are TGTGCCGGCGGGAGTCCCCCCCACTCCTACGAGCAGTACGTC. It encodes CAGGSPPHSYEQYV.